This TCR beta chain is from a study of regulatory dendritic cells for organ transplantation. Naive CD45RA+ and memory CD45RO+ CD4+ or CD8+ T cells were FACS-sorted. This clone was recorded once. Its specificity is not known. Looked up from germline, CDR1 is LGHNA and CDR2 is YSLEER. The V end was cut by 0 bases, the J end by 1 base, with 7 bases between. CDR3 size: 15 residues. Data came from immunoSEQ multiplex PCR; TCRdb stores just in-frame clones and leaves some out. The sample has around 29,000 clones, approximately 82% seen once; the top ten hold 0.4% to 0.45%. Whole-study results and caveats: Alloreactive memory CD8+ T cell pools varied considerably between individuals. Of resting T cell subsets, memory CD8+ had the most alloreactive clonotypes. Memory T cells were less diverse than naive, with memory CD8+ most oligoclonal.

Sequenced: naive CD8+ T cells from blood. Regarding subset: CD45RA+ naive T cells. The rearrangement uses TRBV4-3 and TRBJ1-3; D not resolved. The TCR sequence derives from a human donor in good health. DNA of the CDR3: TGCGCCAGCAGCCAAGAATCCCTATCTGGAAACACCATATATTTT. This encodes CASSQESLSGNTIYF.